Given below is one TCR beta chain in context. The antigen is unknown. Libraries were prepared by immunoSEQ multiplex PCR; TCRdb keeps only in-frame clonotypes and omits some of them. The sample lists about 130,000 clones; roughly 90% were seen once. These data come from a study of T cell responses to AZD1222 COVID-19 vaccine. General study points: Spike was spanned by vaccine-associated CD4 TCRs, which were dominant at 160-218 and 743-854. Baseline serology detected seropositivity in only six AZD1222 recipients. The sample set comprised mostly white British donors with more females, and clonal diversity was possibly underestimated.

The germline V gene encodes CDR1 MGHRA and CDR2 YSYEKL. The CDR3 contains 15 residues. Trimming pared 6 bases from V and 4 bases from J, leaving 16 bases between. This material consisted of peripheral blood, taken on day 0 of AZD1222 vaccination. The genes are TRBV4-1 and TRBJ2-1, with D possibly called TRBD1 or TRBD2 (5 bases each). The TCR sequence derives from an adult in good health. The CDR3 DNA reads TGCGCCAGCAGAATCGGGACGACGACATACAATGAGCAGTTCTTC. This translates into CASRIGTTTYNEQFF.